The T cell receptor (beta chain) described here comes from a study of control samples from healthy donors and cancer patients. Clones were sequenced by immunoSEQ multiplex PCR, and TCRdb holds only the in-frame ones, with some missing. The profile shows some 130,000 clones, around 90% of them singletons. The CDR3 covers 16 residues. Germline assignment: CDR1 SEHNR and CDR2 FQNEAQ (reference sequence). The ends were cut back, 5 bases at V and 3 bases at J, with 18 bases in the middle. The sequence came from a man aged 30-40 years in good health. Sequencing input: blood. The chain couples TRBV7-9 to TRBJ2-3; possible D gene TRBD2, 6 bases. The CDR3 sequence: CASSADTSTSTDTQYF. In DNA form, the CDR3 reads TGTGCCAGCAGCGCGGACACCTCGACTAGTACAGATACGCAGTATTTT.